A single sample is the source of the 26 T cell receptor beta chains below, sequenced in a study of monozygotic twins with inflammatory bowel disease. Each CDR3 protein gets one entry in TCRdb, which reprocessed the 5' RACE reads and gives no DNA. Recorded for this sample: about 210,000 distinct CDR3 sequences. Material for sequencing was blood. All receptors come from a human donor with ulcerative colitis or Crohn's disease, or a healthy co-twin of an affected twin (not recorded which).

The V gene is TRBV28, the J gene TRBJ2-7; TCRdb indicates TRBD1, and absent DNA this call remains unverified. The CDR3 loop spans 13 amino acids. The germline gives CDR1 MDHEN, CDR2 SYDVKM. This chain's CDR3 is CASSFPADYEQYF.

The CDR3 here is CASSLLPGWSEAFF. The V gene is TRBV7-2, the J gene TRBJ1-1; the TCRdb D gene call, TRBD1, has no DNA to confirm it. CDR3 size: 14 residues. Germline CDR1 reads SGHTA; CDR2 reads FQGNSA.

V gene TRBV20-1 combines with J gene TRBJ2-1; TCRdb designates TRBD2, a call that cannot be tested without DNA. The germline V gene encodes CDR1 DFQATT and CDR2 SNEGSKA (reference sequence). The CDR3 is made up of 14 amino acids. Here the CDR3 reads CSAPLQRGRDEQFF.

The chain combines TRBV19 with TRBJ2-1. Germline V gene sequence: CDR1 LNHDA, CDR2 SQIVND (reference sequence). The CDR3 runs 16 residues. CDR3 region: CASGLDAESSYNEQFF.

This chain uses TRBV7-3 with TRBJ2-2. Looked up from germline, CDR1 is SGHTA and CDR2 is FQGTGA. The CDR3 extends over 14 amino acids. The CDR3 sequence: CASSLFGNTGELFF. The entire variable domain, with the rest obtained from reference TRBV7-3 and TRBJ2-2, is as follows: GAGVSQTPSNKVTEKGKYVELRCDPISGHTALYWYRQSLGQGPEFLIYFQGTGAADDSGLPNDRFFAVRPEGSVSTLKIQRTERGDSAVYLCASSLFGNTGELFFGEGSRLTVL.

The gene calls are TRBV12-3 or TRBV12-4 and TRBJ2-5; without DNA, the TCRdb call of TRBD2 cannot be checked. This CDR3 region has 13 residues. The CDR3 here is CASRGSGRETQYF.

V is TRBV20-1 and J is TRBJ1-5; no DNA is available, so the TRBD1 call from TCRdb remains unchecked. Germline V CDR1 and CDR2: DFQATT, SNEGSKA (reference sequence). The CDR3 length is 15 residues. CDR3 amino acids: CSASTGYHSNQPQHF.

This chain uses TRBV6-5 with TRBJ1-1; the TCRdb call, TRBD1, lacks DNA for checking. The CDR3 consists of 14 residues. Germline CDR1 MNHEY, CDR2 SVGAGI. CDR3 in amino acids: CASSSDRERRSAFF.

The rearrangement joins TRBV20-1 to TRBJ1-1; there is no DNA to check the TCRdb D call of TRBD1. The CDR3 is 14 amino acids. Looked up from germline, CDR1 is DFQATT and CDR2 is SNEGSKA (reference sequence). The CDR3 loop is CSAREGQGSTEAFF.

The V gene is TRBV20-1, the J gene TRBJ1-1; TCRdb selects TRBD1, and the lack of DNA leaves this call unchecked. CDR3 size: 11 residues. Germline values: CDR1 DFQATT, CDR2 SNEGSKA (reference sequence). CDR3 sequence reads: CSAKQGLEAFF.

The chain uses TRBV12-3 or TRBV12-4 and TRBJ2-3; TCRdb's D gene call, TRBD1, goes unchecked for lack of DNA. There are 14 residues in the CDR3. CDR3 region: CASSRGGPADTQYF.

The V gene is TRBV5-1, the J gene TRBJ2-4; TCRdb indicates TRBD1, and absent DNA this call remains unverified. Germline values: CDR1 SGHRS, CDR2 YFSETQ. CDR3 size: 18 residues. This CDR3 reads CASSPGTVPLRAKNIQYF.

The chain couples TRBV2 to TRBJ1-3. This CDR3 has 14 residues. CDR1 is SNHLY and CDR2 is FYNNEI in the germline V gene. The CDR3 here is CASRVRFSGNTIYF.

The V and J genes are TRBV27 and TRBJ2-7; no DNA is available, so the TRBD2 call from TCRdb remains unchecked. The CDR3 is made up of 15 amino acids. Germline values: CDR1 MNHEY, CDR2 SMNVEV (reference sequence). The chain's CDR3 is CASSYTPGGSYEQYF.

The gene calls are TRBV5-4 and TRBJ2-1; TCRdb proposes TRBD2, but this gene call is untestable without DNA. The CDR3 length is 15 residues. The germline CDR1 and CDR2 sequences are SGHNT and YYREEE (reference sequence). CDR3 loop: CASSRESGTYNEQFF.

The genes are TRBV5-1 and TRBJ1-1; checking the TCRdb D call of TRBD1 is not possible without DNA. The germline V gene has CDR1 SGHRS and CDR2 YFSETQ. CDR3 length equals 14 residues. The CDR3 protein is CASSIGQGNTEAFF.

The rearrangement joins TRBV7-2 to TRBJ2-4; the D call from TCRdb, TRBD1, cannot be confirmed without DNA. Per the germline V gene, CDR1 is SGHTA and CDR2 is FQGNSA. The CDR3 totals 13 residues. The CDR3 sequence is CASSLEGPGIQYF.

The CDR3: CASSPQRGWDTQYF. This sequence joins TRBV11-2 and TRBJ2-3; as DNA is missing, the TRBD1 call by TCRdb cannot be tested. The CDR3 is 14 residues long. CDR1 SGHAT and CDR2 FQNNGV come from the germline V gene.

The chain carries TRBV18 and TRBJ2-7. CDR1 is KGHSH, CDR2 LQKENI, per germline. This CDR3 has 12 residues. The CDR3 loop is CASSPNGYEQYF.

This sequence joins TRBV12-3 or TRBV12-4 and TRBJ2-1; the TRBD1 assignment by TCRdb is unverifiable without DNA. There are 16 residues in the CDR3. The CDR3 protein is CASSFMDRAFTNEQFF.

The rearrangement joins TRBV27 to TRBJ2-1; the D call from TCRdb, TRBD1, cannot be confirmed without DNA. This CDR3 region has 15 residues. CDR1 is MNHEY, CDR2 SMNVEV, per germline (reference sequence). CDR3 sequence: CASSSQFLGHNEQFF.

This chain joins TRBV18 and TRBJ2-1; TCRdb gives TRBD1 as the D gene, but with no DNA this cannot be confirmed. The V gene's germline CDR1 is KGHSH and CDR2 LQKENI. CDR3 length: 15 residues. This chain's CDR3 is CASSPRWDPENEQFF.

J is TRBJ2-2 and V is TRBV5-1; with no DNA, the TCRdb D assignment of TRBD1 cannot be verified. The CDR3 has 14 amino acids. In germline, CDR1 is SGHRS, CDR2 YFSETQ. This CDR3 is CASSFKGDTGELFF.

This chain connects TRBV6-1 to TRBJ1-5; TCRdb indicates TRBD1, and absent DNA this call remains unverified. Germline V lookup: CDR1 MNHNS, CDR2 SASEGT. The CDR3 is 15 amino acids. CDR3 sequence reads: CASSIRGAGNQPQHF.

The CDR3 here is CASSPWTVDSSFSGNTIYF. The rearrangement uses TRBV11-1 and TRBJ1-3; absent DNA, TCRdb's TRBD1 call cannot be checked. There are 19 residues in the CDR3. Germline V gene sequence: CDR1 SGHAT, CDR2 FQDESV (reference sequence).

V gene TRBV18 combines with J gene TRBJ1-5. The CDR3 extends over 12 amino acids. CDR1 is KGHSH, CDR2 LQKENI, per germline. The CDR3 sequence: CASSPVGQPQHF.